Each of the 20 T cell receptor beta chains below was sequenced from the same sample in a study of T-cell memory formation after mild COVID-19. One entry per CDR3 protein, called by TCRdb with MiXCR from the 5' RACE reads. The sample includes some 350,000 distinct CDR3 sequences, more than 15% of them seen just once. Source material: PBMCs or a T cell subset sorted from them (not recorded which). These receptors were obtained from a man younger than 35 who had mild COVID-19 (a few samples of this study predate the infection). Cell type and time point are not known.

There are a few counts of this clonotype. V is TRBV9 and J is TRBJ2-1; D is ambiguous. Trimming took off 0 bases at V and 7 bases at J, with 23 bases between the two ends. The germline V gene encodes CDR1 SGDLS and CDR2 YYNGEE. The CDR3 contains 18 residues. CDR3: CASSVDLLFGLIYNEQFF. The CDR3 DNA sequence: TGTGCCAGCAGCGTAGACCTACTCTTCGGCCTGATCTATAATGAGCAGTTCTTC.

This rearrangement joins TRBV12-3 or TRBV12-4 to TRBJ2-5; 8 bases agree with TRBD2. This CDR3 has 16 amino acids. Losses at the gene ends were 7 bases for V and 3 bases for J; bases not matched to a gene: 13. The CDR3 DNA is TGTGCCAGCACTCCTACGGGGGGGCAATCAGAAGAGACCCAGTACTTC. Translation: CASTPTGGQSEETQYF.

V and J are TRBV7-2 and TRBJ2-3; 9 bases map to TRBD1. CDR1 is SGHTA and CDR2 is FQGNSA in the germline V gene. The V gene end was trimmed by 5 bases and the J gene end by 2 bases; junction bases not matched to a gene: 8. The CDR3 is 16 residues long. The CDR3 loop is CASSADRGLPTDTQYF. The DNA of the CDR3 is TGTGCCAGCAGCGCCGACAGGGGGTTGCCCACAGATACGCAGTATTTT. Full variable domain (missing parts from reference TRBV7-2 and TRBJ2-3): GAGVSQSPSNKVTEKGKDVELRCDPISGHTALYWYRQSLGQGLEFLIYFQGNSAPDKSGLPSDRFSAERTGGSVSTLTIQRTQQEDSAVYLCASSADRGLPTDTQYFGPGTRLTVL.

This clonotype was counted many times. J is TRBJ1-5 and V is TRBV18; the D gene is possibly TRBD1 (6 bases). The V gene lost 5 bases and the J gene lost 3 bases, with 14 bases spanning the gap. Germline V lookup: CDR1 KGHSH, CDR2 LQKENI. The CDR3 has 15 amino acids. The CDR3 is CASSTSPGDNQPQHF. The CDR3, as DNA: TGTGCCAGCTCAACAAGCCCAGGGGACAATCAGCCCCAGCATTTT.

This clonotype was observed at least ten times. The V gene is TRBV7-2, the J gene TRBJ2-3; D gene ambiguous. V was clipped by 7 bases and J by 6 bases, with 14 bases between them. The CDR3 extends over 13 amino acids. Germline CDR1 SGHTA, CDR2 FQGNSA. CDR3 in DNA: TGTGCCAGCACCCTATCCCCGTCGGATACGCAGTATTTT. Its protein is CASTLSPSDTQYF.

The chain couples TRBV6-5 to TRBJ2-7; D is uncertain. Looked up from germline, CDR1 is MNHEY and CDR2 is SVGAGI. The CDR3 length is 13 residues. V was shortened by 2 bases and J by 2 bases, with 7 bases between the two germline ends. CDR3: CASSYAVTYEQYF. The CDR3 DNA is TGTGCCAGCAGTTACGCCGTCACCTACGAGCAGTACTTC.

This clonotype has a handful of counts. The V gene is TRBV28, the J gene TRBJ2-1; 8 bases line up with TRBD1. This CDR3 spans 13 amino acids. Germline V CDR1 and CDR2: MDHEN, SYDVKM. V gave up 6 bases and J gave up 13 bases; unmatched junction bases: 11. DNA for the CDR3: TGTGCCAGCAGCTCCGGACAGGGATTATCCCAGTTCTTC. It translates to CASSSGQGLSQFF.

In this sample, this clonotype turned up many times. J is TRBJ1-1 and V is TRBV5-1; D is uncertain. The CDR3 sequence is 16 residues long. Trimming pared 4 bases from V and 11 bases from J, leaving 27 bases between. Looked up from germline, CDR1 is SGHRS and CDR2 is YFSETQ. The CDR3 loop is CASSPAGWGTVTGAFF. CDR3 DNA sequence: TGCGCCAGCAGCCCGGCGGGTTGGGGAACGGTCACCGGGGCTTTCTTT.

This clonotype came up a few times. This chain uses TRBV20-1 with TRBJ1-1; a possible D gene is TRBD1 (5 bases). In germline, CDR1 is DFQATT, CDR2 SNEGSKA (reference sequence). V was clipped by 3 bases and J by 1 base, with 9 bases between them. This CDR3 has 13 amino acids. The DNA for the CDR3 is TGCAGTGCTAGGGCAACAGGGAACACTGAAGCTTTCTTT. This encodes CSARATGNTEAFF.

V is TRBV4-3 and J is TRBJ2-7, with no clear D. The ends were cut back, 0 bases at V and 0 bases at J, with 9 bases in the middle. The CDR3 is 15 residues long. Germline V gene lookup returns CDR1 LGHNA and CDR2 YSLEER. In nucleotides, the CDR3 is TGCGCCAGCAGCCAAGAGCCAGGCGTCTCCTACGAGCAGTACTTC. Its translation: CASSQEPGVSYEQYF.

This clonotype was found many times. This rearrangement joins TRBV4-1 to TRBJ2-7; 9 nucleotides line up with TRBD2. The CDR3 is 17 amino acids. J was trimmed by 5 bases and V by 0 bases; bases with no gene match: 11. In germline, CDR1 is MGHRA, CDR2 YSYEKL. As DNA, the CDR3 is TGCGCCAGCAGCCAAGATGTCGTAGCTAGCGGGGCGCACGAGCAGTACTTC. Translated: CASSQDVVASGAHEQYF.

CDR3: CASSKDSGYEQYV. The CDR3 DNA is TGTGCCAGCAGCAAAGATTCAGGGTACGAGCAGTACGTC. V and J are TRBV5-6 and TRBJ2-7; tentatively, D is TRBD1 (5 bases). Per germline, CDR1 SGHDT and CDR2 YYEEEE. The CDR3 consists of 13 residues. V was pared by 4 bases and J by 4 bases, with 12 bases between.

The chain is built from TRBV5-6 and TRBJ1-4; 7 nucleotides align to TRBD1. The CDR3 runs to 14 residues. The trim removed 4 bases at V and 10 bases at J, leaving 10 bases unmatched. Germline V gene lookup returns CDR1 SGHDT and CDR2 YYEEEE. Here the CDR3 DNA reads TGTGCCAGCAGCCTCCGGGACAGCTCCGGAAAACTGTTTTTT. Protein sequence: CASSLRDSSGKLFF.

Many counts were recorded for this clonotype. This sequence joins TRBV10-3 and TRBJ2-5, with a possible D match to TRBD1 (7 bases). This CDR3 spans 15 amino acids. Per germline, CDR1 ENHRY and CDR2 SYGVKD. Between the trimmed V and J ends, which lost 4 bases and 2 bases, there was a span of 14 bases. The CDR3 here is CAISVGGTEQETQYF. CDR3 nucleotides: TGTGCCATCAGTGTCGGAGGGACAGAGCAAGAGACCCAGTACTTC.

A few counts support this clonotype. This chain links TRBV7-2 with TRBJ2-3; D call uncertain. This CDR3 is built from 13 residues. With 0 bases removed from V and 2 bases from J, the gap between germline ends came to 3 bases. Germline values: CDR1 SGHTA, CDR2 FQGNSA. The CDR3 reads CASSLAITDTQYF. The CDR3 nucleotides read TGTGCCAGCAGCTTAGCAATCACAGATACGCAGTATTTT.

The sample holds many counts of this clonotype. This chain links TRBV20-1 with TRBJ2-5, with 10 bases that match TRBD2. With 5 bases clipped from V and 7 bases from J, the junction kept 13 bases outside the gene matches. Germline CDR1 DFQATT, CDR2 SNEGSKA (reference sequence). The CDR3 loop spans 15 amino acids. The CDR3 nucleotides are TGCAGTGCTGCTCCGGGACTAGCGTCTTTGGCGACCCAGTACTTC. Translation gives CSAAPGLASLATQYF.

This clonotype was picked up a small number of times. The chain links TRBV30 to TRBJ2-7, with a weak D call TRBD1 (5 bases). The V gene lost 0 bases and the J gene lost 3 bases, with 9 bases spanning the gap. Germline CDR1 is GTSNPN and CDR2 is SVGIG (reference sequence). This CDR3 has 13 amino acids. The CDR3 loop is CAWSVTGNYEQYF. The CDR3 DNA follows: TGTGCCTGGAGTGTAACAGGAAACTACGAGCAGTACTTC.

The rearrangement joins TRBV4-2 to TRBJ2-3, with 8 bases identical to TRBD2. Germline lookup yields CDR1 LGHNA and CDR2 YNFKEQ. This CDR3 comprises 17 residues. The V gene end was trimmed by 1 base and the J gene end by 2 bases; junction bases not matched to a gene: 8. The CDR3 region is CASSQGPAGAITDTQYF. CDR3 coding DNA: TGTGCCAGCAGCCAAGGCCCAGCGGGGGCAATCACAGATACGCAGTATTTT.

V and J are TRBV7-2 and TRBJ2-1; a weak D match, TRBD1 (6 bases). Germline CDR1 is SGHTA and CDR2 is FQGNSA. Trimming removed 8 bases at V and 1 base at J, with 15 bases between. The CDR3 length is 15 residues. CDR3 nucleotide sequence: TGTGCCAGCGGATTACAGGGTAGATCCTACAATGAGCAGTTCTTC. This encodes CASGLQGRSYNEQFF. Drawing the rest from reference TRBV7-2 and TRBJ2-1, the complete variable domain is GAGVSQSPSNKVTEKGKDVELRCDPISGHTALYWYRQSLGQGLEFLIYFQGNSAPDKSGLPSDRFSAERTGGSVSTLTIQRTQQEDSAVYLCASGLQGRSYNEQFFGPGTRLTVL.

This chain joins TRBV18 and TRBJ2-5, with D maybe TRBD2 (5 bases). Trimming took 0 bases from V and 7 from J, leaving 12 bases between them. Germline loops: CDR1 KGHSH, CDR2 LQKENI. The CDR3 loop spans 14 amino acids. CDR3 sequence reads: CASSPPAEAGTQYF. The CDR3 DNA reads TGTGCCAGCTCACCACCGGCGGAGGCGGGGACCCAGTACTTC.